Below are 32 T cell receptor beta chains sequenced from a single sample in a study of T cell responses to AZD1222 COVID-19 vaccine (dated by TCRdb to the early 2020s). The sample's time point label is to be understood as: baseline before first vaccination. Library preparation employed the immunoSEQ multiplex PCR assay. TCRdb provides this immuneACCESS table in a form limited to in-frame rearrangements. Some clones are lacking; in checked studies, under half of them reflect an unresolved V gene, and why the rest are absent is not known. The sample table contains some 130,000 clones; only one count was recorded for roughly 90% of them. Clones ranked in the top ten supply about 3.7% of the sample. Here the sequenced sample was peripheral blood, taken on day 0 of AZD1222 vaccination. These receptor sequences come from an adult in good health.

The chain is built from TRBV19 and TRBJ1-1; TRBD1 is a possible D gene (6 bases). Germline-derived CDR1 and CDR2 are LNHDA and SQIVND (reference sequence). The V and J ends lost 6 bases and 5 bases respectively, with 16 bases between them. CDR3 length: 14 amino acids. CDR3 sequence: CASSPDRISTEAFF. DNA for the CDR3: TGTGCCAGTAGCCCGGACAGAATATCGACTGAAGCTTTCTTT.

The rearrangement uses TRBV19 and TRBJ2-7, with TRBD1 identical over 7 bases. The CDR3 is made up of 14 amino acids. Germline assignment: CDR1 LNHDA and CDR2 SQIVND (reference sequence). J lost 9 bases, V lost 7 bases, and 15 bases had no gene match. Here the CDR3 DNA reads TGTGCCAGTAATTCCGGGACAGTCGGTGAGGGGCAGTACTTC. It translates to CASNSGTVGEGQYF.

The gene calls are TRBV2 and TRBJ1-5; 9 positions agree with TRBD1. The CDR3 extends over 13 amino acids. With 4 bases clipped from V and 7 bases from J, the junction kept 2 bases outside the gene matches. Germline CDR1 reads SNHLY; CDR2 reads FYNNEI. The CDR3 DNA is TGTGCCAGCAGTGGACAGGGGGAACAGCCCCAGCATTTT. It encodes CASSGQGEQPQHF.

The chain combines TRBV6-2 or TRBV6-3 with TRBJ2-1; TRBD1 matches 9 bases. This CDR3 has 14 residues. V shed 6 bases and J 6 bases; nucleotides not matched to a gene: 6. From germline, CDR1 is MNHEY and CDR2 SVGEGT. In nucleotides, the CDR3 is TGTGCCAGCAGCCGGGACAGGGTGAGCAATGAGCAGTTCTTC. Its translation is CASSRDRVSNEQFF.

The rearrangement uses TRBV14 and TRBJ1-2; a weak D match, TRBD1 (5 bases). The CDR3 consists of 14 residues. V dropped 1 base and J dropped 3 bases, with 9 bases sitting between them. Germline-derived CDR1 and CDR2 are SGHDN and FVKESK. The DNA of the CDR3 is TGTGCCAGCAGCCAAGTTCAGACAGACTATGGCTACACCTTC. Its protein is CASSQVQTDYGYTF.

This clone was seen only once. CDR3 loop: CASSFLSVRSNTEAFF. CDR3 DNA sequence: TGTGCCAGCAGCTTTTTGTCTGTTCGGTCGAACACTGAAGCTTTCTTT. The chain employs TRBV7-2 and TRBJ1-1, with unresolved D. Per germline, CDR1 SGHTA and CDR2 FQGNSA. The CDR3 extends over 16 amino acids. Trimming took off 3 bases at V and 1 base at J, with 15 bases between the two ends. The full variable domain, completed using reference TRBV7-2 and TRBJ1-1, is GAGVSQSPSNKVTEKGKDVELRCDPISGHTALYWYRQSLGQGLEFLIYFQGNSAPDKSGLPSDRFSAERTGGSVSTLTIQRTQQEDSAVYLCASSFLSVRSNTEAFFGQGTRLTVV.

The V call is TRBV10-3, the J call TRBJ1-1; possibly TRBD1 for D (5 bases). The CDR3 runs to 14 residues. Trimming took off 6 bases at V and 3 bases at J, with 14 bases between the two ends. The V gene's germline CDR1 is ENHRY and CDR2 SYGVKD. The CDR3 loop reads CAISDDSTYTEAFF. The CDR3 nucleotides are TGTGCCATCAGCGATGACAGTACTTACACTGAAGCTTTCTTT.

This chain links TRBV18 with TRBJ1-4; no reliable D call. This CDR3 region has 16 residues. Germline CDR1 is KGHSH and CDR2 is LQKENI. V was pared by 0 bases and J by 4 bases, with 12 bases between. The CDR3 loop reads CASSPPGVRINEKLFF. The CDR3 region has the DNA TGTGCCAGCTCACCACCGGGCGTCAGAATTAATGAAAAACTGTTTTTT.

This chain uses TRBV10-1 with TRBJ2-2, with 9 nucleotides matching TRBD1. The CDR3 contains 13 residues. V shed 7 bases and J 6 bases; nucleotides not matched to a gene: 3. Germline lookup yields CDR1 WNHNN and CDR2 SYGVQD (reference sequence). CDR3 coding DNA: TGCGCCAGCAAAGGGACAGGGCCCGGGGAGCTGTTTTTT. Its translation: CASKGTGPGELFF.

The chain combines TRBV29-1 with TRBJ1-1, with 9 bases aligning to TRBD1. The J segment lost 4 bases and the V segment lost 4 bases, leaving 4 bases of the junction unmatched. CDR1 and CDR2 from the germline V gene are SQVTM and ANQGSEA. The CDR3 is 13 residues long. CDR3: CSVATGGGTEAFF. In DNA form, the CDR3 reads TGCAGCGTTGCCACAGGGGGCGGCACTGAAGCTTTCTTT.

This chain links TRBV20-1 with TRBJ1-4; D unresolved. Trimming took 6 bases from V and 7 from J, leaving 6 bases between them. The CDR3 spans 10 residues. CDR1 DFQATT and CDR2 SNEGSKA come from the germline V gene (reference sequence). Here the CDR3 DNA reads TGCAGTGCGTATGGTGAAAAACTGTTTTTT. It encodes CSAYGEKLFF.

The J gene is TRBJ1-1, the V gene TRBV11-2; 9 bases line up with TRBD1. The germline gives CDR1 SGHAT, CDR2 FQNNGV. The CDR3 has 13 residues. Trimming took 1 base from V and 11 from J; bases not matched to a gene: 5. CDR3 in DNA: TGTGCCAGCAGCTTAGCACAGGGGGCGACGGCTTTCTTT. Protein sequence: CASSLAQGATAFF.

The genes are TRBV19 and TRBJ1-1, with a tentative D call TRBD1 (6 bases). This CDR3 region has 15 residues. V gave up 1 base and J gave up 5 bases, with 14 bases separating them. Germline V gene lookup returns CDR1 LNHDA and CDR2 SQIVND (reference sequence). This CDR3 reads CASSIVTGSGTEAFF. The CDR3 DNA is TGTGCCAGTAGTATAGTCACAGGGAGTGGGACTGAAGCTTTCTTT.

The CDR3 reads CASSQDDQGNYGYTF. The CDR3 coding sequence is TGTGCCAGCAGCCAAGATGACCAGGGTAACTATGGCTACACCTTC. The rearrangement uses TRBV4-2 and TRBJ1-2; TRBD1 is a possible D gene (5 bases). The germline V and J ends were trimmed by 0 bases and 1 base, with 9 bases remaining between them. Germline V gives CDR1 LGHNA, CDR2 YNFKEQ. This CDR3 comprises 15 residues.

The chain links TRBV10-3 to TRBJ1-1, with D maybe TRBD1 (5 bases). Trimming shortened V by 5 bases and J by 8 bases, and 12 bases separated the two germline ends. The germline V gene encodes CDR1 ENHRY and CDR2 SYGVKD. CDR3 length: 12 residues. CDR3 amino acids: CAISRQGLEAFF. As DNA, the CDR3 is TGTGCCATCAGTAGGCAGGGCCTAGAAGCTTTCTTT.

V and J are TRBV10-3 and TRBJ2-1; 9 bases match TRBD2. CDR3 size: 17 residues. V was clipped by 4 bases and J by 2 bases; unmatched bases: 9. Germline assignment: CDR1 ENHRY and CDR2 SYGVKD. CDR3 sequence reads: CAISGAGGPQAYNEQFF. The CDR3 bases are TGTGCCATCAGTGGTGCGGGGGGGCCCCAAGCCTACAATGAGCAGTTCTTC.

CDR3 residues: CASSLNRGRGYEQYF. The CDR3 DNA is TGTGCCAGCAGCCTAAACAGGGGAAGGGGCTACGAGCAGTACTTC. The chain links TRBV7-9 to TRBJ2-7; 7 bases are shared with TRBD1. This CDR3 has 15 amino acids. Germline trimming cut 5 bases from V and 3 bases from J; bases unmatched to any gene: 10. In germline, CDR1 is SEHNR, CDR2 FQNEAQ (reference sequence).

This clone has a handful of counts. The rearrangement links TRBV9 to TRBJ2-1; 7 bases agree with TRBD2. The V and J ends lost 4 bases and 8 bases, in that order; junction bases with no gene match: 6. The CDR3 totals 13 residues. Per the germline V gene, CDR1 is SGDLS and CDR2 is YYNGEE. CDR3 sequence: CASSFQGRDEQFF. The DNA of the CDR3 is TGTGCCAGCAGCTTTCAAGGGAGGGATGAGCAGTTCTTC.

This chain links TRBV29-1 with TRBJ1-3, with no clear D. CDR1 SQVTM and CDR2 ANQGSEA come from the germline V gene. The CDR3 contains 13 residues. With 4 bases removed from V and 0 bases from J, the gap between germline ends came to 7 bases. As DNA, the CDR3 is TGCAGCGTTGGTGAAGGCTCTGGAAACACCATATATTTT. Its translation is CSVGEGSGNTIYF.

The chain joins TRBV7-8 to TRBJ1-1; D perhaps matches TRBD1 (6 bases). Trimming cost V 2 bases and J 0 bases, with 16 bases left between them. This CDR3 comprises 17 residues. The germline V gene has CDR1 SGHVS and CDR2 FQNEAQ. The CDR3 protein is CASSLRGRGDLNTEAFF. As DNA, the CDR3 is TGTGCCAGCAGCTTAAGGGGTAGGGGGGACTTGAACACTGAAGCTTTCTTT. Filled out from reference TRBV7-8 and TRBJ1-1, the complete variable domain reads GAGVSQSPRYKVAKRGQDVALRCDPISGHVSLFWYQQALGQGPEFLTYFQNEAQLDKSGLPSDRFFAERPEGSVSTLKIQRTQQEDSAVYLCASSLRGRGDLNTEAFFGQGTRLTVV.

J is TRBJ2-3 and V is TRBV4-3; 11 bases map to TRBD2. The CDR3 contains 19 residues. Germline lookup yields CDR1 LGHNA and CDR2 YSLEER. V was pared by 4 bases and J by 5 bases, with 17 bases of the junction left unmatched. The CDR3: CASSPQYSSGGSSEDTQYF. CDR3 sequence (DNA): TGCGCCAGCAGCCCTCAGTACTCTAGCGGGGGGTCTTCCGAAGATACGCAGTATTTT.

J is TRBJ2-7 and V is TRBV6-5; TRBD1 agrees at 9 bases. V lost 8 bases to trimming and J lost 7 bases; unmatched junction nucleotides: 15. CDR1 is MNHEY and CDR2 is SVGAGI in the germline V gene. CDR3 size: 15 residues. The CDR3: CASATAGQGPTEQYF. The CDR3 DNA follows: TGTGCCAGCGCCACAGCGGGACAGGGACCTACGGAGCAGTACTTC.

The chain employs TRBV7-2 and TRBJ2-5; D is possibly TRBD2 (6 bases). V lost 1 base, J lost 4 bases, and 19 bases lay in between. CDR1 SGHTA and CDR2 FQGNSA come from the germline V gene. The CDR3 covers 17 residues. DNA of the CDR3: TGTGCCAGCAGCTTAGTGGGGCGGGGCAGATCCCGAGAGACCCAGTACTTC. Encoded protein: CASSLVGRGRSRETQYF.

This clone appeared a single time. This chain links TRBV10-3 with TRBJ1-2, with 9 bases matching TRBD1. With 4 bases clipped from V and 7 bases from J, the junction kept 4 bases outside the gene matches. The V gene's germline CDR1 is ENHRY and CDR2 SYGVKD. This CDR3 contains 13 residues. CDR3 sequence: CAISGGQGGGYTF. CDR3 nucleotides: TGTGCCATCAGTGGGGGACAGGGAGGTGGCTACACCTTC.

V usage is TRBV11-1 and J usage is TRBJ1-1; D is perhaps TRBD1 (5 bases). Germline lookup yields CDR1 SGHAT and CDR2 FQDESV (reference sequence). This CDR3 comprises 12 residues. With 8 bases removed from V and 1 base from J, the gap between germline ends came to 8 bases. This CDR3 is CASGHRNTEAFF. In DNA form, the CDR3 reads TGTGCCAGCGGACACAGGAACACTGAAGCTTTCTTT.

The chain couples TRBV29-1 to TRBJ1-1; TRBD1 might be the D (6 bases). Germline lookup yields CDR1 SQVTM and CDR2 ANQGSEA. Between the trimmed V and J ends, which lost 7 bases and 7 bases, there was a span of 10 bases. This CDR3 contains 10 residues. CDR3 amino acids: CSGRTDEAFF. For the CDR3, the DNA is TGCAGCGGCAGGACAGATGAAGCTTTCTTT.

The rearrangement uses TRBV12-5 and TRBJ2-7; 8 nucleotides line up with TRBD1. The J segment lost 1 base and the V segment lost 6 bases, leaving 5 bases of the junction unmatched. CDR3 length: 14 amino acids. The V gene's germline CDR1 is LGHNT and CDR2 FRNRAP. The CDR3 is CASGRTGPSYEQYF. CDR3 bases: TGTGCTAGTGGCCGGACAGGGCCGTCCTACGAGCAGTACTTC.

The chain employs TRBV9 and TRBJ1-2, with 8 bases fitting TRBD1. The V gene's germline CDR1 is SGDLS and CDR2 YYNGEE. The CDR3 contains 15 residues. V was clipped by 0 bases and J by 7 bases; unmatched bases: 8. The CDR3 DNA is TGTGCCAGCAGCGTAGAGGGTCCAGGGGGCAGTGGCTACACCTTC. This codes for CASSVEGPGGSGYTF. Looking up the rest from reference TRBV9 and TRBJ1-2 gives the full variable domain: DSGVTQTPKHLITATGQRVTLRCSPRSGDLSVYWYQQSLDQGLQFLIQYYNGEERAKGNILERFSAQQFPDLHSELNLSSLELGDSALYFCASSVEGPGGSGYTFGSGTRLTVV.

The V gene is TRBV19, the J gene TRBJ1-3; D gene unclear. V lost 10 bases and J lost 4, with 17 bases in between. CDR1 is LNHDA and CDR2 is SQIVND in the germline V gene (reference sequence). This CDR3 region has 14 residues. CDR3 in DNA: TGTGCCACGCAATCAACGGTCGACGGAAACACCATATATTTT. The encoded protein is CATQSTVDGNTIYF.

The chain recombines TRBV27 with TRBJ2-7; TRBD1 matches 12 bases. This CDR3 contains 15 residues. Per the germline V gene, CDR1 is MNHEY and CDR2 is SMNVEV (reference sequence). Trimming cost V 4 bases and J 3 bases; bases outside gene matches: 4. The CDR3 sequence is CASSSGTGGFYEQYF. The DNA for the CDR3 is TGTGCCAGCAGTTCGGGGACAGGGGGCTTCTACGAGCAGTACTTC.

The chain uses TRBV4-2 and TRBJ2-7; the match to TRBD1 covers 9 bases. Germline V gives CDR1 LGHNA, CDR2 YNFKEQ. V lost 2 bases to trimming and J lost 2 bases; unmatched junction nucleotides: 7. The CDR3 sequence is 16 residues long. The CDR3 loop is CASSQQVRDRAYEQYF. The CDR3 nucleotides read TGTGCCAGCAGCCAACAAGTTCGGGACAGGGCCTACGAGCAGTACTTC.

V and J are TRBV9 and TRBJ1-2, with D maybe TRBD1 (5 bases). CDR3 length: 13 residues. V was cut by 0 bases and J by 6 bases, with 9 bases left in between. Per germline, CDR1 SGDLS and CDR2 YYNGEE. CDR3 in DNA: TGTGCCAGCAGCGTAGACGGGGCCGATGGCTACACCTTC. It translates to CASSVDGADGYTF.